The entry below describes one T cell receptor (beta chain). This sample was included in a study of blood T cell repertoires in COVID-19. Using immunoSEQ multiplex PCR, the repertoire was profiled, and TCRdb retains in-frame clones only, with some absent. This sample carries a few hundred thousand clones, around 82% of them seen once, and the ten largest clones take around 13%. This receptor was identified in a human donor in a cohort sampled during active COVID-19. The sequenced sample consisted of peripheral blood.

CDR3 sequence reads: CSVDGAGGRGETQYF. Here the CDR3 DNA reads TGCAGCGTTGACGGGGCAGGGGGCAGGGGGGAGACCCAGTACTTC. The V and J genes are TRBV29-1 and TRBJ2-5, with 8 bases fitting TRBD1. CDR1 is SQVTM, CDR2 ANQGSEA, per germline. The CDR3 consists of 15 residues. The V gene end was trimmed by 3 bases and the J gene end by 5 bases; junction bases not matched to a gene: 11.